This T cell receptor (beta chain) was sequenced in a study of blood T cell repertoires in COVID-19. Study overall: Both acute and convalescent COVID-19 samples were obtained from the United States, Italy and Spain. T cells, B-cell-depleted T cells, or PBMCs provided the cDNA or gDNA that served as material.

In the authors' methods: Estimation of nucleated cell counts was performed using reference gene primer amplification. Produced via immunoSEQ multiplex PCR; TCRdb's table is partial and in-frame only. That table supplies the V and J calls and clone size; D and trimming were determined from the DNA. The table has 60,000 to 75,000 clones, roughly nine tenths seen once. While infection was still active, Seattle patients were enrolled and then followed longitudinally. Germline CDR1 SEHNR, CDR2 FQNEAQ (reference sequence). CDR3 length equals 15 residues. V gave up 1 base and J gave up 5 bases; unmatched junction bases: 4.

The specimen was peripheral blood. The TCR was taken from a man aged 35 to 55 with COVID-19, enrolled during active disease. The J gene is TRBJ2-1, the V gene TRBV7-9; TRBD2 matches at 8 bases. CDR3 in DNA: TGTGCCAGCAGCTTAGGGGCGGGGGGCCACAATGAGCAGTTCTTC. Translated, it gives CASSLGAGGHNEQFF.